The 17 T cell receptor beta chains presented below share a single source sample, sequenced in a study of early T cells in non-severe SARS-CoV-2 infection. TCRdb re-derived calls from the 5' RACE reads in MiXCR, one entry per CDR3 protein. The profile covers tens of thousands of distinct CDR3 sequences, with around an eighth appearing a single time and roughly 2.6% taken by the ten largest. Source: whole blood, taken at baseline. These receptors were obtained from an adult who was a healthcare worker with PCR-confirmed SARS-CoV-2 infection or an uninfected control (not recorded which).

The rearrangement joins TRBV2 to TRBJ1-1; no clear D. V lost 4 bases and J 1 base, leaving 7 bases between the germline ends. From germline, CDR1 is SNHLY and CDR2 FYNNEI. CDR3 size: 13 residues. The CDR3 is CASSGLENTEAFF. The CDR3 DNA follows: TGTGCCAGCAGTGGGCTGGAGAACACTGAAGCTTTCTTT.

This clonotype was counted a few times. The chain has TRBV2 and TRBJ2-6; D is ambiguous. The CDR3 runs 14 residues. V shed 4 bases and J shed 0 bases, with 4 bases lying between them. Germline V CDR1 and CDR2: SNHLY, FYNNEI. The CDR3 sequence is CASSGVSGANVLTF. The CDR3 DNA sequence: TGTGCCAGCAGTGGGGTCTCTGGGGCCAACGTCCTGACTTTC.

This chain connects TRBV7-2 to TRBJ2-6; D gene ambiguous. V shed 4 bases and J shed 0 bases, with 7 bases lying between them. The CDR3 covers 15 residues. Germline loops: CDR1 SGHTA, CDR2 FQGNSA. CDR3 nucleotides: TGTGCCAGCAGCTCGGCCATCTCTGGGGCCAACGTCCTGACTTTC. Protein sequence: CASSSAISGANVLTF.

J is TRBJ2-7 and V is TRBV12-3 or TRBV12-4, with TRBD1 matching over 7 bases. The CDR3 length is 14 residues. V lost 5 bases, J lost 2 bases, and 6 bases stayed unmatched. In DNA form, the CDR3 reads TGTGCCAGCAGTGGGACAGCTTCCCCCTACGAGCAGTACTTC. This gives the protein CASSGTASPYEQYF.

In this sample, this clonotype turned up many times. V usage is TRBV7-2 and J usage is TRBJ2-1; TRBD2 matches 7 bases. CDR3 length: 15 residues. Trimming cost V 7 bases and J 9 bases; bases outside gene matches: 15. The V gene's germline CDR1 is SGHTA and CDR2 FQGNSA. In DNA, the CDR3 is TGTGCCAGCAACAACCCAGGACTAGAGGCGGGTGAGCAGTTCTTC. It encodes CASNNPGLEAGEQFF.

In this sample, this clonotype turned up many times. This chain joins TRBV3-1 and TRBJ2-7; D may be TRBD1 (6 bases). CDR3 length: 11 residues. In germline, CDR1 is LGHDT, CDR2 YNNKEL (reference sequence). Trimming stripped 6 bases from V and 4 bases from J, with 7 bases between. The DNA of the CDR3 is TGTGCCAGCAGGGGGGCTTACGAGCAGTACTTC. Translating it yields CASRGAYEQYF.

There are a few counts of this clonotype. The chain recombines TRBV3-1 with TRBJ2-5; D remains unclear. CDR3 length: 14 residues. The germline V gene has CDR1 LGHDT and CDR2 YNNKEL (reference sequence). The germline V and J ends were trimmed by 4 bases and 4 bases, with 13 bases remaining between them. The CDR3 nucleotides are TGTGCCAGCAGCCCCCCAGGCGTAACAGAGACCCAGTACTTC. Translating it yields CASSPPGVTETQYF.

The table lists this clonotype with a few counts. The chain recombines TRBV28 with TRBJ2-4; 7 bases are shared with TRBD1. Germline V gives CDR1 MDHEN, CDR2 SYDVKM. The CDR3 totals 14 residues. With V trimmed by 5 bases and J by 6 bases, 7 bases remained unmatched. Written as DNA, the CDR3 is TGTGCCAGCAGTAGAAACAGGGGTGGAAACATTCAGTACTTC. This encodes CASSRNRGGNIQYF.

This clonotype was seen only a few times. The gene calls are TRBV19 and TRBJ2-1; 10 bases map to TRBD1. Germline lookup yields CDR1 LNHDA and CDR2 SQIVND (reference sequence). After removal of 8 bases from V and 4 bases from J, the junction contained 11 bases not matched to a gene. The CDR3 runs 16 residues. The CDR3 DNA reads as TGTGCCAGTCGGACCTCCGACAGGGGGCCATACAATGAGCAGTTCTTC. Residues: CASRTSDRGPYNEQFF.

The CDR3 DNA is TGTGCCAGCACCGGGACTAGCGTTGGCGAGCAGTACTTC. It encodes CASTGTSVGEQYF. The genes are TRBV5-6 and TRBJ2-7; 10 bases match TRBD2. The CDR3 sequence is 13 residues long. The ends lost 6 bases at V and 6 bases at J; junction bases unmatched: 6. Germline CDR1 and CDR2: SGHDT and YYEEEE. Variable domain in full (rest from reference TRBV5-6 and TRBJ2-7): DAGVTQSPTHLIKTRGQQVTLRCSPKSGHDTVSWYQQALGQGPQFIFQYYEEEERQRGNFPDRFSGHQFPNYSSELNVNALLLGDSALYLCASTGTSVGEQYFGPGTRLTVT.

This clonotype was counted a few times. This chain uses TRBV7-2 with TRBJ2-5; maybe TRBD2 (5 bases). Between the trimmed V and J ends, which lost 1 base and 4 bases, there was a span of 16 bases. The CDR3 contains 16 residues. CDR1 SGHTA and CDR2 FQGNSA come from the germline V gene. CDR3 sequence: CASSLGWAGKAETQYF. For the CDR3, the DNA is TGTGCCAGCAGCTTAGGTTGGGCGGGCAAGGCAGAGACCCAGTACTTC.

This rearrangement joins TRBV20-1 to TRBJ2-7; a possible D gene is TRBD2 (6 bases). V dropped 0 bases and J dropped 0 bases, with 15 bases sitting between them. This CDR3 region has 16 residues. In germline, CDR1 is DFQATT, CDR2 SNEGSKA (reference sequence). CDR3 sequence reads: CSARDRRTILSYEQYF. The CDR3 bases are TGCAGTGCTAGAGACCGCCGGACTATACTCTCCTACGAGCAGTACTTC.

The V gene is TRBV29-1, the J gene TRBJ1-6; 9 nucleotides line up with TRBD1. The V gene's germline CDR1 is SQVTM and CDR2 ANQGSEA. This CDR3 has 13 residues. The V segment lost 7 bases and the J segment 7 bases; nucleotides outside the gene matches: 5. CDR3 loop: CSAQGAPNSPLHF. The DNA for the CDR3 is TGCAGCGCACAGGGGGCTCCAAATTCACCCCTCCACTTT.

This clonotype was picked up a small number of times. The chain uses TRBV10-2 and TRBJ2-2; 9 bases fit TRBD1. The germline V gene has CDR1 WSHSY and CDR2 SAAADI. V lost 0 bases and J lost 4; bases outside the gene matches: 9. This CDR3 is built from 18 residues. The CDR3 sequence: CASSESGLQGAATGELFF. The DNA for the CDR3 is TGCGCCAGCAGTGAGTCTGGCCTACAGGGGGCAGCCACCGGGGAGCTGTTTTTT.

This clonotype came up a few times. V usage is TRBV29-1 and J usage is TRBJ2-7; a weak D match, TRBD1 (6 bases). The CDR3 sequence is 17 residues long. The ends were cut back, 2 bases at V and 1 base at J, with 21 bases in the middle. Germline V CDR1 and CDR2: SQVTM, ANQGSEA. The CDR3 sequence: CSVEILDRVGVSYEQYF. The DNA for the CDR3 is TGCAGCGTTGAAATTTTGGACAGAGTCGGAGTATCCTACGAGCAGTACTTC.

This clonotype has more than one count but fewer than ten. The chain joins TRBV18 to TRBJ1-5, with D uncertain. The CDR3 is made up of 11 amino acids. The germline V gene encodes CDR1 KGHSH and CDR2 LQKENI. Trimming shortened V by 6 bases and J by 3 bases, and 3 bases separated the two germline ends. The CDR3 bases are TGTGCCAGCTCCATCAATCAGCCCCAGCATTTT. The encoded protein is CASSINQPQHF.

The chain is built from TRBV7-9 and TRBJ2-5; 9 bases are a match to TRBD2. Germline CDR1 reads SEHNR; CDR2 reads FQNEAQ (reference sequence). V shed 0 bases, J shed 2 bases, and the junction held 7 bases outside the gene matches. CDR3 length: 17 amino acids. Here the CDR3 DNA reads TGTGCCAGCAGCTTAGCGGATAGCGGGGGAGTACAAGAGACCCAGTACTTC. It yields the protein CASSLADSGGVQETQYF.